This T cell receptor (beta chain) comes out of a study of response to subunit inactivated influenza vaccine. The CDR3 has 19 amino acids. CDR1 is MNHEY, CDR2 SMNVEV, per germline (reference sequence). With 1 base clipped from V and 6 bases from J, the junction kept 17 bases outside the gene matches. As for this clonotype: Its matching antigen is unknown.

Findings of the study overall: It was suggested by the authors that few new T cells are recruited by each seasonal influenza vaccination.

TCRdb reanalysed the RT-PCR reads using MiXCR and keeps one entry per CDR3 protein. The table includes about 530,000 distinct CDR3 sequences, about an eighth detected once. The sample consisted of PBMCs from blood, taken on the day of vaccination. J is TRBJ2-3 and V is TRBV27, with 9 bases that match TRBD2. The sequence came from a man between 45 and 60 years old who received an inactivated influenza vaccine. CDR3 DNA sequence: TGTGCCAGCAGTTTATACTACGTCGGCGGGAGGGCCGATGGGGATACGCAGTATTTT. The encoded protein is CASSLYYVGGRADGDTQYF.